A single sample gave rise to the 6 T cell receptor beta chains below, sequenced in a study of cytomegalovirus exposure and HLA in healthy donors. The PCR ran on 60 Vbeta and 13 Jbeta primers. Produced via immunoSEQ multiplex PCR; TCRdb's table is partial and in-frame only. This sample has 110,000 to 150,000 clones; roughly 82% occur once, and the top ten carry about 3.4%. Material: PBMCs. The receptor source for this set is a male donor in good health and CMV-seronegative.

This chain connects TRBV23-1 to TRBJ1-2; D possibly corresponds to TRBD1 (5 bases). TRBV23-1 is reported as an ORF; its role is uncertain. Trimming took 0 bases from V and 0 from J, leaving 23 bases between them. The CDR3 extends over 20 amino acids. The CDR3 loop is CASSQSVGGDPNGANYGYTF. The CDR3 coding sequence is TGCGCCAGCAGTCAATCGGTGGGGGGGGACCCGAACGGAGCTAACTATGGCTACACCTTC.

The table lists this clone with a count of one. Other nucleotide sequences in the sample specify the same CDR3. The chain joins TRBV4-2 to TRBJ2-6, with 7 bases aligning to TRBD1. This CDR3 has 18 residues. V was pared by 4 bases and J by 0 bases, with 9 bases of the junction left unmatched. Germline loops: CDR1 LGHNA, CDR2 YNFKEQ. The CDR3 coding sequence is TGTGCCAGCAGCCCTACGGGACAGACTCTCTCTGGGGCCAACGTCCTGACTTTC. Translated, it gives CASSPTGQTLSGANVLTF.

The rearrangement joins TRBV7-3 to TRBJ2-1, with 8 bases matching TRBD2. Germline CDR1 reads SGHTA; CDR2 reads FQGTGA. Trimming cost V 6 bases and J 8 bases; bases outside gene matches: 9. There are 14 residues in the CDR3. The CDR3 loop reads CASSPGLGVYEQFF. CDR3 nucleotide sequence: TGTGCCAGCAGTCCGGGACTAGGAGTCTATGAGCAGTTCTTC.

Only a few counts were recorded for this clone. V usage is TRBV9 and J usage is TRBJ1-4; the D gene is possibly TRBD1 (6 bases). Germline CDR1 is SGDLS and CDR2 is YYNGEE. V gave up 0 bases and J gave up 8 bases, with 11 bases separating them. This CDR3 has 14 amino acids. CDR3 sequence (DNA): TGTGCCAGCAGCGTAGGAGGGGGACGAGAAAAACTGTTTTTT. Translating gives CASSVGGGREKLFF.

A word on this clone: One junction end does not reproduce the germline sequence, and a read error may be involved. The V and J genes are TRBV9 and TRBJ1-3; tentative D call: TRBD1 (6 bases). Germline CDR1 and CDR2: SGDLS and YYNGEE. This CDR3 has 14 residues. The CDR3 coding sequence is TGTGCCAGCAGCGCCGGGACAAGTGGAAGCACCATATATTTT. Protein product: CASSAGTSGSTIYF.

The chain is built from TRBV11-2 and TRBJ2-3; D not resolved. The CDR3 loop spans 14 amino acids. Trimming shortened V by 6 bases and J by 8 bases, and 18 bases separated the two germline ends. Germline V gene data show CDR1 as SGHAT and CDR2 as FQNNGV. In nucleotides, the CDR3 is TGTGCCAGCAGAATTAGCCCGGTTTATCGTACGCAGTATTTT. Its protein product is CASRISPVYRTQYF.